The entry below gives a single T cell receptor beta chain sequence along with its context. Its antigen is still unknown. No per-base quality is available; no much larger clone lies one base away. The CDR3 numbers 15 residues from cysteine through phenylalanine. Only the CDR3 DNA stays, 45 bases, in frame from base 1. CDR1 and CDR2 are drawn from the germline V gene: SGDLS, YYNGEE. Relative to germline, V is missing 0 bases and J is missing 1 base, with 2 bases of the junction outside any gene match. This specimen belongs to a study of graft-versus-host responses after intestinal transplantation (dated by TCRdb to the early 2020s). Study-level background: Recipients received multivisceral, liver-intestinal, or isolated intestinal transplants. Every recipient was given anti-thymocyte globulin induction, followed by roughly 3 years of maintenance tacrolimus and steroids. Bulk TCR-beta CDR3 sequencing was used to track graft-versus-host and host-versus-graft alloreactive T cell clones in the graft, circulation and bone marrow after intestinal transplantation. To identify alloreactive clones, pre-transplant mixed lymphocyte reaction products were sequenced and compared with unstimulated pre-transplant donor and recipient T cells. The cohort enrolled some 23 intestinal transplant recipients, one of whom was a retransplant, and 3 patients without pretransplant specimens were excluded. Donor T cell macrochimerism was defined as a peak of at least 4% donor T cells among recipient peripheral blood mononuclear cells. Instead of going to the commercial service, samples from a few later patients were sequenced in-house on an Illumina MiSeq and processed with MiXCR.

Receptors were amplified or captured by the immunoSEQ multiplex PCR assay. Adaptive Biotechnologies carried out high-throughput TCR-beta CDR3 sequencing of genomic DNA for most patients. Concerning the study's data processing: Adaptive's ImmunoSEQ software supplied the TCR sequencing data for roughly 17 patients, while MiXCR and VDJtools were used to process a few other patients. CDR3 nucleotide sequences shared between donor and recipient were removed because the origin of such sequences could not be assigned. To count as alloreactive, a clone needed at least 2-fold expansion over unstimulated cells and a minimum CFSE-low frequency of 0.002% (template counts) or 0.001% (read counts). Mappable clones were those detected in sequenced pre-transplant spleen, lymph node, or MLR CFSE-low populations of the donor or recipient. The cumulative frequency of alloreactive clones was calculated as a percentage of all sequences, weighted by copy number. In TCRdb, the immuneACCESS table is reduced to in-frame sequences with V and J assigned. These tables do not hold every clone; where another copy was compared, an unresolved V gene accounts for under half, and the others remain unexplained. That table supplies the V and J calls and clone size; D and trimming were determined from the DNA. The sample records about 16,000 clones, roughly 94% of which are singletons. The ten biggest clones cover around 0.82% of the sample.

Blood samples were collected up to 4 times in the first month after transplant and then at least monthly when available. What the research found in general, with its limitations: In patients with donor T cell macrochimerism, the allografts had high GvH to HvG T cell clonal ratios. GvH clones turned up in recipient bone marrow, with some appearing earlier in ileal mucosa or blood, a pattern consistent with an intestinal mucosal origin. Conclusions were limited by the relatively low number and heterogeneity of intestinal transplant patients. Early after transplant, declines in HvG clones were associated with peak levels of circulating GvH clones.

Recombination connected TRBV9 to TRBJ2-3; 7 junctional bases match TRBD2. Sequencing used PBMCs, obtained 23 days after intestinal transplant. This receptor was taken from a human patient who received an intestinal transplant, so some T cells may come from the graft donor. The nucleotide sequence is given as TGTGCCAGCAGCGTAGATGGGAGGGGCACAGATACGCAGTATTTT. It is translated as CASSVDGRGTDTQYF.